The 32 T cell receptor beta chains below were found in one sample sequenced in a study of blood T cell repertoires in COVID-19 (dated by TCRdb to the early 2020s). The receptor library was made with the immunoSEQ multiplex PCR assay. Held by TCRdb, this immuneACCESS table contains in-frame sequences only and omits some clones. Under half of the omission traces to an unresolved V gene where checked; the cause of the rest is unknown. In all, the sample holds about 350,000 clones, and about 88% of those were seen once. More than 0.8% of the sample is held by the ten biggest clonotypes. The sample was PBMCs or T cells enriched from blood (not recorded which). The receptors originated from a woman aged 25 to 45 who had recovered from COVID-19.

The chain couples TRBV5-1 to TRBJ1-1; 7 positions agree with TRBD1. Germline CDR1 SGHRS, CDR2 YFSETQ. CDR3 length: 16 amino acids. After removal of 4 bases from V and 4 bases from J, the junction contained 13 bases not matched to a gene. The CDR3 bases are TGCGCCAGCAGCGACCCACGGTCCAACAGGGGCACTGAAGCTTTCTTT. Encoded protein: CASSDPRSNRGTEAFF.

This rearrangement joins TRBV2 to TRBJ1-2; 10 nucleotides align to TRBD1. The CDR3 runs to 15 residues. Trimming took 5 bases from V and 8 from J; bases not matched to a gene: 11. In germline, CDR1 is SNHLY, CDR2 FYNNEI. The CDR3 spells CASSPLRQGAKGYTF. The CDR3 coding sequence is TGTGCCAGCAGTCCGTTGCGACAGGGGGCTAAGGGCTACACCTTC.

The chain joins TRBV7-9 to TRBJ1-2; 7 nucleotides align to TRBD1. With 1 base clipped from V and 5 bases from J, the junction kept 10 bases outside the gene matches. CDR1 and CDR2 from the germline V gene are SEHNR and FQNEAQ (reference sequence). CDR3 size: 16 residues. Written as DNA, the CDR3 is TGTGCCAGCAGCTTAGATTTGCCAGGGGGATTTTATGGCTACACCTTC. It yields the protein CASSLDLPGGFYGYTF. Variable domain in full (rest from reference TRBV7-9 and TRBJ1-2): DTGVSQNPRHKITKRGQNVTFRCDPISEHNRLYWYRQTLGQGPEFLTYFQNEAQLEKSRLLSDRFSAERPKGSFSTLEIQRTEQGDSAMYLCASSLDLPGGFYGYTFGSGTRLTVV.

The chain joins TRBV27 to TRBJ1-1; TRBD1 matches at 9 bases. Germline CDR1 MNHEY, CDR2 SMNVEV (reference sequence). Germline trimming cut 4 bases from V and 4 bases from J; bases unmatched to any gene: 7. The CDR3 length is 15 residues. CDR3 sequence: CASSYPGQGTTEAFF. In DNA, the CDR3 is TGTGCCAGCAGTTACCCCGGACAGGGGACCACTGAAGCTTTCTTT.

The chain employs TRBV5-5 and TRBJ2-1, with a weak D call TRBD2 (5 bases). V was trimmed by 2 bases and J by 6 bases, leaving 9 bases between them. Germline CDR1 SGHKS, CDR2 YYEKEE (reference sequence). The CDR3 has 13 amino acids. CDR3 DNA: TGTGCCAGCAGCTTACTAGGTGGCAATGAGCAGTTCTTC. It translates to CASSLLGGNEQFF.

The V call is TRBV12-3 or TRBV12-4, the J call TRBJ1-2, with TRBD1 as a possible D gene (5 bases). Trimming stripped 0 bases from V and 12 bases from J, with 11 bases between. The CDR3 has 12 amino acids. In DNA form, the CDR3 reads TGTGCCAGCAGTTTAGCGCGGGGCGGCAACACCTTC. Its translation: CASSLARGGNTF.

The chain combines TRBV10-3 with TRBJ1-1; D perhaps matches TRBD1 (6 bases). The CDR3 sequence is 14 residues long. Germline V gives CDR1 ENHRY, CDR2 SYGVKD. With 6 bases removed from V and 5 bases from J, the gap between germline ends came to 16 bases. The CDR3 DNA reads TGTGCCATCAGGGGGGCCGGGTTGGTAACTGAAGCTTTCTTT. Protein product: CAIRGAGLVTEAFF.

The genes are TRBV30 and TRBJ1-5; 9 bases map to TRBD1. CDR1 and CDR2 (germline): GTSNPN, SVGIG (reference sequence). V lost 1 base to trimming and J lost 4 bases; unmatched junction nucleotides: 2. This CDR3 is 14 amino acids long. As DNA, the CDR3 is TGTGCCTGGAGTGCCGGGACAGGGAATCAGCCCCAGCATTTT. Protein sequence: CAWSAGTGNQPQHF.

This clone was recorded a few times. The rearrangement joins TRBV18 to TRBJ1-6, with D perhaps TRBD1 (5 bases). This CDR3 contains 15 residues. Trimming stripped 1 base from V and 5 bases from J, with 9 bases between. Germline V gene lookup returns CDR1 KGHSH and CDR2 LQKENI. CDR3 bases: TGTGCCAGCTCACCACAGGGGATGAATAATTCACCCCTCCACTTT. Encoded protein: CASSPQGMNNSPLHF.

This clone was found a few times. The CDR3 sequence: CASSYSVQHYGYTF. Written as DNA, the CDR3 is TGTGCCAGCAGTTACTCGGTACAGCACTATGGCTACACCTTC. The chain is built from TRBV6-2 or TRBV6-3 and TRBJ1-2; D ambiguous. Germline CDR1 is MNHEY and CDR2 is SVGEGT. Trimming took 0 bases from V and 3 from J, leaving 8 bases between them. This CDR3 is 14 amino acids long.

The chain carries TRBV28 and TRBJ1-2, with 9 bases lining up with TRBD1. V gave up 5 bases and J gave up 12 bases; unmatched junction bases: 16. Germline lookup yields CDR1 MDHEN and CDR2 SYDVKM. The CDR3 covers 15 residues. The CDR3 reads CASSVSADRGGKDTF. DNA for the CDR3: TGTGCCAGCAGTGTAAGCGCAGACAGGGGGGGTAAAGACACCTTC.

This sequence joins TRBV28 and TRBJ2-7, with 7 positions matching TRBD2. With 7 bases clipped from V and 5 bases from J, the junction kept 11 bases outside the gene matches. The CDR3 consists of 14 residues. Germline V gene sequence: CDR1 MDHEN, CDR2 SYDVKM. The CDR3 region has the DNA TGTGCCAGCATCCACGGGGGGTACGTCCACGAGCAGTACTTC. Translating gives CASIHGGYVHEQYF.

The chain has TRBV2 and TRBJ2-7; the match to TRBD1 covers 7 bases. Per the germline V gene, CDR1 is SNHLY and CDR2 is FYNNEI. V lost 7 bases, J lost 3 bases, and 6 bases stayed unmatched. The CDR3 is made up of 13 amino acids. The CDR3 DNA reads TGTGCCAGCACGGGACAGAATTTCTACGAGCAGTACTTC. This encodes CASTGQNFYEQYF.

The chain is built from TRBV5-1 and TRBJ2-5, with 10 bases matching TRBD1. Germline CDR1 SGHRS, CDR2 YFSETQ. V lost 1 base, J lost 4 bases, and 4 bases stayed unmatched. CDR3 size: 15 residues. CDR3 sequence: CASSLRTGGGETQYF. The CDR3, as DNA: TGCGCCAGCAGCTTGCGGACAGGGGGTGGAGAGACCCAGTACTTC.

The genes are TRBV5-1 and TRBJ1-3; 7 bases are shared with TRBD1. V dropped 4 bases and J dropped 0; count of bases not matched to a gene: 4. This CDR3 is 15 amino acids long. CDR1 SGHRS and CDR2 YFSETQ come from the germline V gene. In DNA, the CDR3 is TGCGCCAGCAGCCCCCGGACAGGCTCTGGAAACACCATATATTTT. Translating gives CASSPRTGSGNTIYF.

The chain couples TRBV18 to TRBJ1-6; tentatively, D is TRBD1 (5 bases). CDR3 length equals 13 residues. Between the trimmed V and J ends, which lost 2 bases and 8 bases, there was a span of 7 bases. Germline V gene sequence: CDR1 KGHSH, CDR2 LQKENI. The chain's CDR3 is CASSPEGDSPLHF. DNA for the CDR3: TGTGCCAGCTCACCAGAAGGGGATTCACCCCTCCACTTT.

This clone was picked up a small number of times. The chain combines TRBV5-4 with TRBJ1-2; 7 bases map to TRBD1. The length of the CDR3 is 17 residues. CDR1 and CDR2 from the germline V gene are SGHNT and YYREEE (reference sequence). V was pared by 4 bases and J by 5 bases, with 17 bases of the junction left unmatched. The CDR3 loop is CASSNWDSYTMVYGYTF. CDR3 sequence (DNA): TGTGCCAGCAGCAACTGGGACAGTTATACTATGGTTTATGGCTACACCTTC. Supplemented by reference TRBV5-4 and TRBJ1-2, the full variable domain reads ETGVTQSPTHLIKTRGQQVTLRCSSQSGHNTVSWYQQALGQGPQFIFQYYREEENGRGNFPPRFSGLQFPNYSSELNVNALELDDSALYLCASSNWDSYTMVYGYTFGSGTRLTVV.

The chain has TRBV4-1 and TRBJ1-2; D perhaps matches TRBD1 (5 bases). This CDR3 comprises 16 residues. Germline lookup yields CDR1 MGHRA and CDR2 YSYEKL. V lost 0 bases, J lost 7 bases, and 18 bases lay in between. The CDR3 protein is CASSQEGARRGGGYTF. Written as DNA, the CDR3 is TGCGCCAGCAGCCAAGAAGGCGCGAGAAGGGGTGGTGGCTACACCTTC.

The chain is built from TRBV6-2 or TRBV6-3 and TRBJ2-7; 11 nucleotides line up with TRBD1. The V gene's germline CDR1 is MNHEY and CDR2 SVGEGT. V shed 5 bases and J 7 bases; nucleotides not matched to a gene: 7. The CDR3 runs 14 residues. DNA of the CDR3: TGTGCCAGCAGTGATCGGACAGGGGGCAGGGAGCAGTACTTC. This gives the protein CASSDRTGGREQYF.

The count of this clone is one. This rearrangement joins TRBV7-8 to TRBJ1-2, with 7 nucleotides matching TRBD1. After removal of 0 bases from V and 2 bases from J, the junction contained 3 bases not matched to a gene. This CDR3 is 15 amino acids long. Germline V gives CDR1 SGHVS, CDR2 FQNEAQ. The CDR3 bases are TGTGCCAGCAGCTTAGCAGGACAGGCCAACTATGGCTACACCTTC. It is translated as CASSLAGQANYGYTF.

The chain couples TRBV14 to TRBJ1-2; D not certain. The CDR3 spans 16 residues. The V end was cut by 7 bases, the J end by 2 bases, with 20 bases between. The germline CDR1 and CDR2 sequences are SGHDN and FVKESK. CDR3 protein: CASTPPLGSSNYGYTF. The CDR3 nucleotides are TGTGCCAGCACCCCACCTTTGGGGAGTAGCAACTATGGCTACACCTTC.

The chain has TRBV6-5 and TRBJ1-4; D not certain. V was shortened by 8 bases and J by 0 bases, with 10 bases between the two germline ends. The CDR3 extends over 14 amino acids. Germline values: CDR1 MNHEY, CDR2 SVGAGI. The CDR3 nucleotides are TGTGCCAGCGGTCCCGAGCCAACTAATGAAAAACTGTTTTTT. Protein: CASGPEPTNEKLFF.

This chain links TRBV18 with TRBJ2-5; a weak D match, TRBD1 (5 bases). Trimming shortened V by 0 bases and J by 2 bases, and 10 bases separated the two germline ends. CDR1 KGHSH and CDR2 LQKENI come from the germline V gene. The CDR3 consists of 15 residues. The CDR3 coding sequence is TGTGCCAGCTCACCACCCCAGGGTTGGCAAGAGACCCAGTACTTC. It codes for CASSPPQGWQETQYF.

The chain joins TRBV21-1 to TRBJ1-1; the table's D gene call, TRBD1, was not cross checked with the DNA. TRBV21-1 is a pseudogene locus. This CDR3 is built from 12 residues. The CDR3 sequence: CASRGPKTEAFF. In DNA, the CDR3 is TGTGCCAGCAGGGGGCCGAAGACTGAAGCTTTCTTT.

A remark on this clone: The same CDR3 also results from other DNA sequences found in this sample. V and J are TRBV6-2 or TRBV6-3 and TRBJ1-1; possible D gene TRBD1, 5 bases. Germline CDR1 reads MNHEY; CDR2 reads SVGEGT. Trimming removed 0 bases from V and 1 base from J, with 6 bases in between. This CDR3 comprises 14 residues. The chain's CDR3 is CASSYSGGNTEAFF. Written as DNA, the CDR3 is TGTGCCAGCAGTTACTCCGGGGGGAACACTGAAGCTTTCTTT.

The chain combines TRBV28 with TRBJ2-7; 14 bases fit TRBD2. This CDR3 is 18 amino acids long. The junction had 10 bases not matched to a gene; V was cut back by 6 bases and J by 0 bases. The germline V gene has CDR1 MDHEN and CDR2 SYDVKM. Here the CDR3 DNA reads TGTGCCAGCAGCCTATGGACTAGCGGGGGGCTCATCTCCTACGAGCAGTACTTC. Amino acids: CASSLWTSGGLISYEQYF.

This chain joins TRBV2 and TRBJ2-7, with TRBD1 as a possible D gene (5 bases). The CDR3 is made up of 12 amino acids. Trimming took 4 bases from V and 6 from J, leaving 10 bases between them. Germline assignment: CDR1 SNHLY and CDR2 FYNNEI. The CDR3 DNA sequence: TGTGCCAGCAGTGCATCAGGGCGCGAGCAGTACTTC. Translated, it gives CASSASGREQYF.

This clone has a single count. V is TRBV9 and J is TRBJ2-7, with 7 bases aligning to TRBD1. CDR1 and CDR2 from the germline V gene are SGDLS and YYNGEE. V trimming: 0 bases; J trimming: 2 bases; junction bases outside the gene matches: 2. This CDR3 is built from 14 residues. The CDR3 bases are TGTGCCAGCAGCGTAGGACAGGGAACCTACGAGCAGTACTTC. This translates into CASSVGQGTYEQYF.

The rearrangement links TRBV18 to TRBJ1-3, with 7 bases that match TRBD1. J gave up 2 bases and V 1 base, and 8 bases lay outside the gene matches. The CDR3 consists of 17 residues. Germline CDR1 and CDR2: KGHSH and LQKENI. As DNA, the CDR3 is TGTGCCAGCTCACCACTCATTACAGGGGATACTGGAAACACCATATATTTT. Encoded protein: CASSPLITGDTGNTIYF.

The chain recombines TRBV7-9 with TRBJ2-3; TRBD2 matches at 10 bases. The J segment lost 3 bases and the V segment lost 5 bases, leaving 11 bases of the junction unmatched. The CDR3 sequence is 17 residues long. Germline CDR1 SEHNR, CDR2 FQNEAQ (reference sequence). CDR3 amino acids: CASSPPTSGVGTDTQYF. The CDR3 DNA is TGTGCCAGCAGCCCACCCACTAGCGGGGTTGGTACAGATACGCAGTATTTT.

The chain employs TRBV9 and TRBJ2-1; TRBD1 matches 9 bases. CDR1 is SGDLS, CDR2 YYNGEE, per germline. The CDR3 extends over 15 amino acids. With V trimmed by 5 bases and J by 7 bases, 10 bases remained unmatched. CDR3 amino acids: CASSDAGTGPNEQFF. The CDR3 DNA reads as TGTGCCAGCAGTGATGCCGGGACAGGGCCTAATGAGCAGTTCTTC.

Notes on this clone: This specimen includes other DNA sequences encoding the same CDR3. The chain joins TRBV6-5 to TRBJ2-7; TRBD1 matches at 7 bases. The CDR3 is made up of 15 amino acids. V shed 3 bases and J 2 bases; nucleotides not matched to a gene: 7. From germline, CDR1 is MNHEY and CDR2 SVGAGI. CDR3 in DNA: TGTGCCAGCAGTTATAGTGCAGGGGGAACCTACGAGCAGTACTTC. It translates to CASSYSAGGTYEQYF.